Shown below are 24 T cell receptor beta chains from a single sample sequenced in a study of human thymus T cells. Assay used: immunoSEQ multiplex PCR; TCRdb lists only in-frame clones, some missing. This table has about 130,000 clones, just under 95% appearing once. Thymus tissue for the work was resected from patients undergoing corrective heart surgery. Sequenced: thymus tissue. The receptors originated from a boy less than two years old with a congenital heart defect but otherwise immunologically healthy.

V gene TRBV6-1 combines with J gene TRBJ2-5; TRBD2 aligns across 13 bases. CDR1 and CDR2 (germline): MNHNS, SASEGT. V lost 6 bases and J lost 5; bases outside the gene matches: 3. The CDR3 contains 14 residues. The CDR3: CASRLAGGPETQYF. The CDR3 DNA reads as TGTGCCAGCAGACTAGCGGGGGGGCCGGAGACCCAGTACTTC.

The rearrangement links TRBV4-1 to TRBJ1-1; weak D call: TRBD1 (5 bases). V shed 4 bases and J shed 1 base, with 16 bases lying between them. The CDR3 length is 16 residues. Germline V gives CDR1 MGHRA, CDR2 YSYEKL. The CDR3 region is CASSRHLRVENTEAFF. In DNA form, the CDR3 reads TGCGCCAGCAGCCGCCACCTCAGGGTGGAGAACACTGAAGCTTTCTTT.

The CDR3 loop is CASSHSTDTQYF. CDR3 bases: TGTGCCAGCAGTCATAGCACAGATACGCAGTATTTT. V usage is TRBV9 and J usage is TRBJ2-3, with no clear D. Germline-derived CDR1 and CDR2 are SGDLS and YYNGEE. The CDR3 runs 12 residues. The V gene lost 5 bases and the J gene lost 0 bases, with 4 bases spanning the gap.

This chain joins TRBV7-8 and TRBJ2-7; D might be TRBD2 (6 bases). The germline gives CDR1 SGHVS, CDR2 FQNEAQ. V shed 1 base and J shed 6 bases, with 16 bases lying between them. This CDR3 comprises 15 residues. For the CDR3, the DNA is TGTGCCAGCAGCTTAGAGCGGGCAAGGGAGCGCGAGCAGTACTTC. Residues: CASSLERAREREQYF. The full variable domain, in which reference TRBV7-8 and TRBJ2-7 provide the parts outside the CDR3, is GAGVSQSPRYKVAKRGQDVALRCDPISGHVSLFWYQQALGQGPEFLTYFQNEAQLDKSGLPSDRFFAERPEGSVSTLKIQRTQQEDSAVYLCASSLERAREREQYFGPGTRLTVT.

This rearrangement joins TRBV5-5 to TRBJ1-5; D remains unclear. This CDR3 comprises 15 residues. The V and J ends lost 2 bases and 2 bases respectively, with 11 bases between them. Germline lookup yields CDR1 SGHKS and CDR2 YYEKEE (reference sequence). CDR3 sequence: CASSFFGSGNQPQHF. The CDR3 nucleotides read TGTGCCAGCAGCTTCTTCGGGTCCGGCAATCAGCCCCAGCATTTT.

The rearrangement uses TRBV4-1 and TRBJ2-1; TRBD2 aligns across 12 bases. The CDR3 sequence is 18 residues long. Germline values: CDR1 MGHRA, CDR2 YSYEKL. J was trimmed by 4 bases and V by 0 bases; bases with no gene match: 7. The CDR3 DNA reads TGCGCCAGCAGCCAAGATAAGGCTAGCGGGGGGGTTTACAATGAGCAGTTCTTC. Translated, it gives CASSQDKASGGVYNEQFF.

CDR3 loop: CATMGHSAGYTF. The CDR3 nucleotides are TGTGCCACCATGGGACATTCGGCTGGCTACACCTTC. The rearrangement joins TRBV27 to TRBJ1-2, with TRBD1 as a possible D gene (6 bases). V was trimmed by 10 bases and J by 7 bases, leaving 16 bases between them. The CDR3 is 12 amino acids. Germline CDR1 and CDR2: MNHEY and SMNVEV (reference sequence).

CDR3: CASSLVPAGGDEQYF. The CDR3 bases are TGTGCCAGCAGCTTAGTTCCAGCGGGGGGTGACGAGCAGTACTTC. The chain couples TRBV13 to TRBJ2-7; 9 bases align to TRBD2. With V trimmed by 1 base and J by 5 bases, 6 bases remained unmatched. Looked up from germline, CDR1 is PRHDT and CDR2 is FYEKMQ (reference sequence). The CDR3 is 15 amino acids.

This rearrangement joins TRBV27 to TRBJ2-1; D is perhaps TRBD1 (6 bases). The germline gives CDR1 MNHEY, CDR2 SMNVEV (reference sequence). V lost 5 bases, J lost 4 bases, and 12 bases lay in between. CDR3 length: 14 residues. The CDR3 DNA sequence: TGTGCCAGCAGTCTACAAAGGGGGTACAATGAGCAGTTCTTC. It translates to CASSLQRGYNEQFF.

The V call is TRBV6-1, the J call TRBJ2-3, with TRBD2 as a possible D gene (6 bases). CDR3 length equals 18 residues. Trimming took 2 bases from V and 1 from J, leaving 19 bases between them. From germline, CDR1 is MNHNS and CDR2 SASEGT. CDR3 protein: CASSELLGGVEGTDTQYF. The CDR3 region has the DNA TGTGCCAGCAGTGAATTACTCGGCGGGGTGGAGGGCACAGATACGCAGTATTTT.

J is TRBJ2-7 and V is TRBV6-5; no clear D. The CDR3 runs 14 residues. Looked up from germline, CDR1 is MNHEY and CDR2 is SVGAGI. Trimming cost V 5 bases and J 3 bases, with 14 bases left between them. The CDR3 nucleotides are TGTGCCAGCAGTCCCCGGGTCGAAGGCTACGAGCAGTACTTC. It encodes CASSPRVEGYEQYF.

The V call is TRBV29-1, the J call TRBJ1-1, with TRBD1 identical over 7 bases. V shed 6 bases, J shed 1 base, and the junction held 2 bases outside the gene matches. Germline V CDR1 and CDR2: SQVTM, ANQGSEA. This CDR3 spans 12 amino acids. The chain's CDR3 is CSVQGWNTEAFF. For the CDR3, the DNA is TGCAGCGTACAGGGGTGGAACACTGAAGCTTTCTTT.

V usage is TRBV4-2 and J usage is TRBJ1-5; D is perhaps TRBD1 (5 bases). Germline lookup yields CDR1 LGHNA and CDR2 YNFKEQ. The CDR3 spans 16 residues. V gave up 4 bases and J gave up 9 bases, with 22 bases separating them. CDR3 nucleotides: TGTGCCAGCAGCCCCGGGACTCTCGAAAAATTACCGCCCCAGCATTTT. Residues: CASSPGTLEKLPPQHF.

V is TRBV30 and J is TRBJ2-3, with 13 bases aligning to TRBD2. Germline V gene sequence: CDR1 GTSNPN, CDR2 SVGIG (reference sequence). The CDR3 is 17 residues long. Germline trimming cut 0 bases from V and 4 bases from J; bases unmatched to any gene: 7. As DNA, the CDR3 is TGTGCCTGGAGTGTAACTCGGACTAGCGGGGGCCCAGATACGCAGTATTTT. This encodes CAWSVTRTSGGPDTQYF.

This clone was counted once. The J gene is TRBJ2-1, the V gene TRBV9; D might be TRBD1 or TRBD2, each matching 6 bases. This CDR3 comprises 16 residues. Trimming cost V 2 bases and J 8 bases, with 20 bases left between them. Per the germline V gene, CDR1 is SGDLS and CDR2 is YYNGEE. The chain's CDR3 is CASSVNGSRGRDEQFF. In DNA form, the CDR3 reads TGTGCCAGCAGCGTCAATGGAAGTCGGGGGCGCGATGAGCAGTTCTTC.

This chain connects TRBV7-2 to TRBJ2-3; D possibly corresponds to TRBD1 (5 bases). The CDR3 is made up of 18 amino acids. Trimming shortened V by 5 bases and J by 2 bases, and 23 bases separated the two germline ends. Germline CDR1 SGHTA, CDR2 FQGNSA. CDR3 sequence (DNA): TGTGCCAGCAGCCTCAAATCTCCCGAAACAGGTCACACAGATACGCAGTATTTT. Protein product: CASSLKSPETGHTDTQYF.

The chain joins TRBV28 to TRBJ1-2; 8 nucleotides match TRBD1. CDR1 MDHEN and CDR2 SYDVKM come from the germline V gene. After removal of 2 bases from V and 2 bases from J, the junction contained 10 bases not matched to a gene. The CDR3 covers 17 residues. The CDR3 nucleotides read TGTGCCAGCAGTTTACTTCTCCGGGGACAGGAGAACTATGGCTACACCTTC. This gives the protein CASSLLLRGQENYGYTF.

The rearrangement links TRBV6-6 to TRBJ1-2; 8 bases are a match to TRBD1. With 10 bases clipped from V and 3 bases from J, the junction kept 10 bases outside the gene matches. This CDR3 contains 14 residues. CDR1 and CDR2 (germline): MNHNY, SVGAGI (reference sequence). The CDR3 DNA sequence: TGTGCCACCTATGACAGGGGCATTCACTATGGCTACACCTTC. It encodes CATYDRGIHYGYTF.

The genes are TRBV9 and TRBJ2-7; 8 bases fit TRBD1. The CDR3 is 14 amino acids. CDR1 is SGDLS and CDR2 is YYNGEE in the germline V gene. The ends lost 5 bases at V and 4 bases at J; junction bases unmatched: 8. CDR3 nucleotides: TGTGCCAGCAGTTACGGACAGGGAGAATACGAGCAGTACTTC. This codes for CASSYGQGEYEQYF.

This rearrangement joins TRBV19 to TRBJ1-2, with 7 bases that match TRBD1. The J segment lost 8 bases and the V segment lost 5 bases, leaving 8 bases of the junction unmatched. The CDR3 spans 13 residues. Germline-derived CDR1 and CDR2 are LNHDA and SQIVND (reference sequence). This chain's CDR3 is CASSASTGYGYTF. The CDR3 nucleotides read TGTGCCAGTAGTGCCTCGACAGGGTACGGCTACACCTTC.

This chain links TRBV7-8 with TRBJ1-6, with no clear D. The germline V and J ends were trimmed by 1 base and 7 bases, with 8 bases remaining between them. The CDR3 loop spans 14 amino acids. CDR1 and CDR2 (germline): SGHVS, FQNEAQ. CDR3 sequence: CASSLGEANSPLHF. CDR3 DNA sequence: TGTGCCAGCAGCTTAGGGGAGGCAAATTCACCCCTCCACTTT.

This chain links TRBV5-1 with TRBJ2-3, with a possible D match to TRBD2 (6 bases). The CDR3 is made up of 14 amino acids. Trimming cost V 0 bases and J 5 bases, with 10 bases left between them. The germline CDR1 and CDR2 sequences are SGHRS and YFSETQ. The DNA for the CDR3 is TGCGCCAGCAGCTTGGCGGGGGTGGGAGATACGCAGTATTTT. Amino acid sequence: CASSLAGVGDTQYF.

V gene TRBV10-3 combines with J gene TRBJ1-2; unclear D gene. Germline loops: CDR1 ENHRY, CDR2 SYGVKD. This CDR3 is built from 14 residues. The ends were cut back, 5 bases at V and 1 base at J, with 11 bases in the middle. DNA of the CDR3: TGTGCCATCAGTCCGATAGCTTTTAACTATGGCTACACCTTC. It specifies CAISPIAFNYGYTF.

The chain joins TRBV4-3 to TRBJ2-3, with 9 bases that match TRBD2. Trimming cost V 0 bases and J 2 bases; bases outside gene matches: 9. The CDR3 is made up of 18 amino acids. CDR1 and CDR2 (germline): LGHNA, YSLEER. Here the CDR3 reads CASSQDRLAGDFTDTQYF. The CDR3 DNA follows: TGCGCCAGCAGCCAAGATCGGTTAGCGGGGGATTTCACAGATACGCAGTATTTT.